This T cell receptor (beta chain) was recorded in a study of blood T cell repertoires in COVID-19. The protocol was immunoSEQ multiplex PCR, while the TCRdb copy is restricted to in-frame clones and leaves out a portion. The table shows under 80,000 clones, with roughly 80% occurring only once. J lost 4 bases, V lost 0 bases, and 6 bases had no gene match. Germline V gene lookup returns CDR1 SGDLS and CDR2 YYNGEE. This CDR3 comprises 16 residues. The clonotype originates from a woman of 80 years or more with active or convalescent COVID-19. The chain carries TRBV9 and TRBJ2-2; 7 positions match TRBD1. Material for sequencing was peripheral blood. CDR3 amino acids: CASSVGGGAGTGELFF. CDR3 DNA sequence: TGTGCCAGCAGCGTAGGAGGGGGCGCGGGCACCGGGGAGCTGTTTTTT.